This T cell receptor (beta chain) was recovered during a study of CXCR3-negative and CXCR3-positive naive CD8 T cells. Findings of the study overall: TRB CDR3s of CXCR3-positive naive cells were more hydrophobic than those of CXCR3-negative naive cells.

Comment on this clonotype: No antigen is known for it.

The authors made the TRB cDNA libraries by 5' RACE using UMI labels. TCRdb re-called the 5' RACE reads and gives one entry per CDR3 protein, without DNA. The sample table sets out tens of thousands of distinct CDR3 sequences. Per the germline V gene, CDR1 is MNHEY and CDR2 is SVGEGT. This CDR3 is built from 16 residues. Sequencing was done on a sample of naive CXCR3+ CD8+ T cells from blood. Subset indicated: CD45RO-CCR7+CD27+CD95- naive CD8+ T cells expressing CXCR3 (TNR3+). The genes are TRBV6-2 or TRBV6-3 and TRBJ2-1; TCRdb's D call of TRBD2 is untestable without DNA. The clonotype originates from a human donor in good health. Some clones in this sample may be carry-over from other donors' samples. CDR3 in amino acids: CASSYTGLGGSQGQFF.